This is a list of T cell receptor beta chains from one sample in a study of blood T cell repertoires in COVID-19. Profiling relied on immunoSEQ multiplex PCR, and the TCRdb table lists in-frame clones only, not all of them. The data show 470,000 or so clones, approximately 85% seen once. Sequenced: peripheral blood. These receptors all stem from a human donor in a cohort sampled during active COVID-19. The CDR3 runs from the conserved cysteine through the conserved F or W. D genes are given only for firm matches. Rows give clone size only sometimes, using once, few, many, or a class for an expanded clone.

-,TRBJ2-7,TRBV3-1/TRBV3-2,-,TGTGCCAGCAGCCTCAGTGGACATTTGAGCTCCTACGAGCAGTACTTC,CASSLSGHLSSYEQYF
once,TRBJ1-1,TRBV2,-,TGTGCCAGCAGTGAACGGGGACTGAACCTTGAAGCTTTCTTT,CASSERGLNLEAFF
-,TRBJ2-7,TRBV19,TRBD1,TGTGCCAGTAGTATAAGGGACAGGGAGCACGAGCAGTACTTC,CASSIRDREHEQYF
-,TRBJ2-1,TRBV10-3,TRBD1,TGTGCCATCAGTGAGTCGGGACAGGATGAGCAGTTCTTC,CAISESGQDEQFF
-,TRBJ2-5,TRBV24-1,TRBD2,TGTGCCACCAGTGATAGGACTAGCGGGAGAGAGACCCAGTACTTC,CATSDRTSGRETQYF
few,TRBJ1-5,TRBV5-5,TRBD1,TGTGCCAGCAGCCCCGTGGGACAGGCAAATCAGCCCCAGCATTTT,CASSPVGQANQPQHF
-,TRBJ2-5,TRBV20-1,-,TGCAGTGCTGAGCGTGAGACCCAGTACTTC,CSAERETQYF
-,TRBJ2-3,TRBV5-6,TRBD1,TGTGCCAGCAGCCCCGGGACAGGTTACACAGATACGCAGTATTTT,CASSPGTGYTDTQYF
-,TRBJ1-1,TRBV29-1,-,TGCAGCGTTCATCAGGGTGGCGTGAACACTGAAGCTTTCTTT,CSVHQGGVNTEAFF
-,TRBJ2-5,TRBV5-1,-,TGCGCCAGCAGCTTGTCTCGACTCCAAGAGACCCAGTACTTC,CASSLSRLQETQYF
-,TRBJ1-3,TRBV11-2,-,TGTGCCAGCAGCTTAGATACAACGACGGGACACTCTGGAAACACCATATATTTT,CASSLDTTTGHSGNTIYF
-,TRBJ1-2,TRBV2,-,TGTGCCAGCAGTGGACAGTCTAACTATGGCTACACCTTC,CASSGQSNYGYTF
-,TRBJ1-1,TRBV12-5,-,TGTGCTAGTGGCCTCGAAGCAGGCACTGAAGCTTTCTTT,CASGLEAGTEAFF
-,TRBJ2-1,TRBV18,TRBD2,TGTGCCAGCTCAGGGACTAGCGGGAGGTATAATGAGCAGTTCTTC,CASSGTSGRYNEQFF
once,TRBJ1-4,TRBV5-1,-,TGCGCCAGCAGCTTGGTGCCAGGAACTAATGAAAAACTGTTTTTT,CASSLVPGTNEKLFF
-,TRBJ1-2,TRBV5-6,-,TGTGCCAGCAGCTTTGGGGAGGAGGATGGCTACACCTTC,CASSFGEEDGYTF
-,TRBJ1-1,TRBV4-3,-,TGCGCCAGCGGTCGGGTGGGGCACACTGAAGCTTTCTTT,CASGRVGHTEAFF
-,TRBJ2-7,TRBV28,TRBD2,TGTGCCAGCCCCGGTCCCAGCGGGGCGGGTGAGCAGTACTTC,CASPGPSGAGEQYF
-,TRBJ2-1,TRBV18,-,TGTGCCAGCTCGGGGGGACAGTCTTACAATGAGCAGTTCTTC,CASSGGQSYNEQFF
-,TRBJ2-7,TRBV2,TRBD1,TGTGCCAGCAACCCGGGGACAGGGCCCGGCGACGAGCAGTACTTC,CASNPGTGPGDEQYF
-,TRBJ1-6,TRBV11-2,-,TGTGCCAGCAGCTTAGATGGGGGAGGTTTTGGTTCACCCCTCCACTTT,CASSLDGGGFGSPLHF
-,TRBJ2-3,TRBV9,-,TGTGCCAGCAGCGCCCCGACACCTACTAGAAGCACAGATACGCAGTATTTT,CASSAPTPTRSTDTQYF
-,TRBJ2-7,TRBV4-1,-,TGCGCCAGCAGCCAAGAGGTCACAGGTGACCCAAGCTCCTACGAGCAGTACTTC,CASSQEVTGDPSSYEQYF
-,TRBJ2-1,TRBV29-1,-,TGCAGCGTTGCGGACTTCCGCTCCTACAATGAGCAGTTCTTC,CSVADFRSYNEQFF
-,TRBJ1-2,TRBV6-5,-,TGTGCCAGCAGTTACTCGACACCGTTAGGAACCAGCGGCTACACCTTC,CASSYSTPLGTSGYTF
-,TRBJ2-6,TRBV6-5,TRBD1,TGTGCCAGCGATGGGACAGGGGCTGGGGCCAACGTCCTGACTTTC,CASDGTGAGANVLTF
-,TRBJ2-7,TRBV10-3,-,TGTGCCATCGGGGGACAATCCTACGAGCAGTACTTC,CAIGGQSYEQYF
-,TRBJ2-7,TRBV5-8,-,TGTGCCAGCTCTTCGAGGCGGGGCGAGCAGTACTTC,CASSSRRGEQYF
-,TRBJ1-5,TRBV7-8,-,TGTGCCAGCAGCCCCAGGACAACCCAGTGGGGCAATCAGCCCCAGCATTTT,CASSPRTTQWGNQPQHF